This T cell receptor (beta chain) was found in a study of HIV-infected patients and healthy controls. TCRdb re-analysed the 5' RACE reads in MiXCR, keeping a single row per CDR3 protein. The sample has roughly 68,000 distinct CDR3 sequences, 15% to 20% seen once. By its share, this clonotype is medium-sized. The CDR3 is 19 amino acids. The V and J ends lost 5 bases and 0 bases respectively, with 23 bases between them. From germline, CDR1 is SGHVS and CDR2 FQNEAQ. The V gene is TRBV7-8, the J gene TRBJ2-4, with D uncertain. This receptor was obtained from a human donor in good health. The material sequenced was CD4+ T cells from blood. The CDR3 DNA sequence: TGTGCCAGCAGCCCATACCCGTCAACAGAAAGTCTAGCCAAAAACATTCAGTACTTC. Its translation is CASSPYPSTESLAKNIQYF.